These T cell receptor beta chains were read from a single sample in a study of T-cell reconstitution after alpha-beta-depleted transplantation in children. TCRdb re-derived calls from the PCR reads in MiXCR, one entry per CDR3 protein. The sample records about 110,000 distinct CDR3 sequences, 5.5% to 7% being singletons. The sample consisted of PBMCs, mostly from graft donor cells, taken 360 days after TCRalphabeta/CD19-depleted stem cell transplant. These receptors were taken from a male patient aged 2-15 years who had a stem cell transplant for acute lymphoblastic leukemia, so the T cells may come from the graft donor. The CDR3 runs from the conserved cysteine through the conserved F or W. A D gene is named only where the DNA matches it firmly. Clone size is given for some rows only: seen once, a few or many times, or a class if the clone is expanded.

j_gene | d_gene | v_gene | len | abundance | CDR3nt | CDR3aa
TRBJ1-1 | TRBD1 | TRBV7-9 | 15 | many | TGTGCCAGCAGCTTACCCAGGACAGGGGGGACTGAAGCTTTCTTT | CASSLPRTGGTEAFF
TRBJ2-3 | TRBD2 | TRBV6-1 | 13 | many | TGTGCCAGCAGCCTAGCGGGAAGTAGGCCGCAGTATTTT | CASSLAGSRPQYF
TRBJ1-5 | - | TRBV7-2 | 13 | few | TGTGCCAGCAGGTATGGGGTGGACCAGCCCCAGCATTTT | CASRYGVDQPQHF
TRBJ2-1 | - | TRBV12-3/TRBV12-4 | 13 | many | TGTGCCAGCAGTTTAGCGGAGGGGAATGAGCAGTTCTTC | CASSLAEGNEQFF
TRBJ2-1 | - | TRBV30 | 14 | - | TGTGCCTGGACGGAGGGTAGCTCCTACAATGAGCAGTTCTTC | CAWTEGSSYNEQFF
TRBJ2-1 | - | TRBV2 | 12 | many | TGTGCCAGCAGTGGGGTGTACAATGAGCAGTTCTTC | CASSGVYNEQFF
TRBJ1-5 | TRBD1 | TRBV6-1 | 15 | - | TGTGCCAGCAGTGTGATGGACAGGGGATATCAGCCCCAGCATTTT | CASSVMDRGYQPQHF
TRBJ2-7 | TRBD1 | TRBV12-3/TRBV12-4 | 14 | many | TGTGCCAGCAGTGCGACAGGGGACCTCTACGAGCAGTACTTC | CASSATGDLYEQYF
TRBJ2-7 | - | TRBV27 | 13 | few | TGTGCCAGCAGTTGGGGCCGCTCCTACGAGCAGTACTTC | CASSWGRSYEQYF
TRBJ1-3 | - | TRBV10-2 | 15 | - | TGCGCCAGCAGTGAGTCTAGGGGTAGTGGAAACACCATATATTTT | CASSESRGSGNTIYF
TRBJ1-2 | TRBD1 | TRBV29-1 | 13 | - | TGCAGCGCCTTATCGACAGGGAACTATGGCTACACCTTC | CSALSTGNYGYTF
TRBJ2-5 | - | TRBV13 | 12 | - | TGTGCCAGCAGCTCCATCCGGGAGACCCAGTACTTC | CASSSIRETQYF
TRBJ2-7 | - | TRBV2 | 11 | many | TGTGCCATCCGGGGCCCTGACGAGCAGTACTTC | CAIRGPDEQYF
TRBJ2-5 | TRBD2 | TRBV28 | 15 | few | TGTGCCAGCAGTTTATGGACGGGAGGGCGAGAGACCCAGTACTTC | CASSLWTGGRETQYF
TRBJ2-1 | - | TRBV9 | 15 | few | TGTGCCAGCAGCTTCCGGGACAAACGAAGGGGTGAGCAGTTCTTC | CASSFRDKRRGEQFF
TRBJ2-4 | TRBD1 | TRBV15 | 20 | - | TGTGCCACCAGCAGGGCCTTGACGGGACAGATCCGTCTAGCCAAAAACATTCAGTACTTC | CATSRALTGQIRLAKNIQYF
TRBJ1-1 | - | TRBV6-5 | 14 | many | TGTGCCAGCAGTTACGGGCCCGGGAACACTGAAGCTTTCTTT | CASSYGPGNTEAFF
TRBJ1-1 | TRBD1 | TRBV7-9 | 16 | - | TGTGCCAGCAGCTTAGGATGGACAGGGAGGGACTCTGAAGCTTTCTTT | CASSLGWTGRDSEAFF
TRBJ1-1 | - | TRBV4-3 | 15 | few | TGCGCCAGCAGCCCCGATCGGGGGGCAGGGACTGAAGCTTTCTTT | CASSPDRGAGTEAFF
TRBJ2-7 | TRBD1 | TRBV15 | 15 | many | TGTGCCACCAGCTCCCAGGGGGCGGGATTCGGCGAGCAGTACTTC | CATSSQGAGFGEQYF
TRBJ2-3 | - | TRBV12-3/TRBV12-4 | 13 | many | TGTGCCAGCAGTCTACTTATCACAGATACGCAGTATTTT | CASSLLITDTQYF
TRBJ2-3 | TRBD1 | TRBV5-1 | 17 | many | TGCGCCAGCAGCCGACGGGACAGCCGTGTTAGCACAGATACGCAGTATTTT | CASSRRDSRVSTDTQYF
TRBJ1-1 | - | TRBV7-9 | 14 | many | TGTGCCAGCAGCGGACGGAAGCCGAACACTGAAGCTTTCTTT | CASSGRKPNTEAFF
TRBJ2-1 | - | TRBV9 | 17 | many | TGTGCCAGCAGCCACAATCAGGGGCGGGAGTTCCTCAATGAGCAGTTCTTC | CASSHNQGREFLNEQFF
TRBJ2-7 | - | TRBV6-1 | 18 | few | TGTGCCAGCAGTGAAGCCCCCCCGACAAGGCCGATTCCCTACGAGCAGTACTTC | CASSEAPPTRPIPYEQYF
TRBJ2-3 | - | TRBV24-1 | 12 | many | TGTGCCACCAGTGACTACAGGGATACGCAGTATTTT | CATSDYRDTQYF
TRBJ2-7 | TRBD1 | TRBV6-2/TRBV6-3 | 17 | few | TGTGCCAGCAGTTACGACCGGGACAGGGGACGAATCTACGAGCAGTACTTC | CASSYDRDRGRIYEQYF
TRBJ1-2 | - | TRBV28 | 10 | - | TGTGCCAGCCGGGAGAGAGGCTACACCTTC | CASRERGYTF
TRBJ1-1 | - | TRBV4-3 | 16 | few | TGCGCCAGCAGCCAAGACGATGGGAGGTGGATAACTGAAGCTTTCTTT | CASSQDDGRWITEAFF